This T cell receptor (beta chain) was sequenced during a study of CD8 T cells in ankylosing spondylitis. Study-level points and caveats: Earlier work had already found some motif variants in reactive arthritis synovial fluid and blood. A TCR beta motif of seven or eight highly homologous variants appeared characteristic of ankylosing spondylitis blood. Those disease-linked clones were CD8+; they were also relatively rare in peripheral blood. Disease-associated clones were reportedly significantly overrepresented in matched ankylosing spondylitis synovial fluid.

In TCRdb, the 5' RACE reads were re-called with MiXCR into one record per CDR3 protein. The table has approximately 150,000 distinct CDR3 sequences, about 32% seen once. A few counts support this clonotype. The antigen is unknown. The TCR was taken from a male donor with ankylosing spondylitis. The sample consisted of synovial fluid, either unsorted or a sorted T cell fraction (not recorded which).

CDR3 in amino acids: CASSPPRGRENQETQYF. CDR3 coding DNA: TGTGCCAGCAGCCCCCCCCGGGGGCGGGAAAACCAAGAGACCCAGTACTTC. V and J are TRBV5-4 and TRBJ2-5; D is possibly TRBD1 or TRBD2 (6 bases each). Germline V CDR1 and CDR2: SGHNT, YYREEE (reference sequence). The CDR3 covers 17 residues. Trimming left V 4 bases short and J 0 bases short, with 19 bases between.